Shown below are 31 T cell receptor beta chains from a single sample sequenced in a study of T cell responses to AZD1222 COVID-19 vaccine (dated by TCRdb to the early 2020s). Receptor libraries were prepared by the immunoSEQ multiplex PCR assay. Imported from immuneACCESS, the table was reduced by TCRdb to in-frame sequences with V and J called. These copies leave out some clones; in studies compared against another copy, an unresolved V gene accounts for under half, and the cause of the remainder is not known. The sample table contains 95,000 to 130,000 clones; only one count was recorded for about 90% of them. Jointly, the top ten make up 7.5% of the sample. Interpreted using the paper, the time point label stands for: baseline before first vaccination. Sample: peripheral blood, taken on day 0 of AZD1222 vaccination. The receptors derive from an adult in good health.

This rearrangement joins TRBV20-1 to TRBJ1-1, with D hard to call. V gave up 6 bases and J gave up 11 bases, with 16 bases separating them. Germline loops: CDR1 DFQATT, CDR2 SNEGSKA (reference sequence). CDR3 length: 11 amino acids. CDR3: CSADVAFDAFF. The CDR3 nucleotides are TGCAGTGCCGACGTAGCTTTTGACGCTTTCTTT.

V and J are TRBV27 and TRBJ2-7; 13 bases fit TRBD2. Per the germline V gene, CDR1 is MNHEY and CDR2 is SMNVEV (reference sequence). The CDR3 loop spans 18 amino acids. V shed 1 base and J 1 base; nucleotides not matched to a gene: 7. The CDR3 nucleotides are TGTGCCAGCAGTTTATACGGTACTAGCGGGAGGGATTCCTACGAGCAGTACTTC. This sequence encodes CASSLYGTSGRDSYEQYF.

This rearrangement joins TRBV9 to TRBJ2-5, with TRBD1 matching 10 bases. The CDR3 extends over 15 amino acids. V shed 3 bases, J shed 5 bases, and the junction held 7 bases outside the gene matches. The germline CDR1 and CDR2 sequences are SGDLS and YYNGEE. The CDR3 reads CASSARDRGWETQYF. CDR3 nucleotide sequence: TGTGCCAGCAGCGCCCGGGACAGGGGCTGGGAGACCCAGTACTTC.

By its share, this clone is medium-sized (0.01 to 0.1%). The genes are TRBV28 and TRBJ2-7; D uncertain. The CDR3 has 15 amino acids. V lost 3 bases, J lost 0 bases, and 12 bases lay in between. CDR1 is MDHEN, CDR2 SYDVKM, per germline. This CDR3 is CASSLPLASSYEQYF. The DNA for the CDR3 is TGTGCCAGCAGTTTGCCACTGGCCTCCTCCTACGAGCAGTACTTC.

This chain uses TRBV27 with TRBJ1-2; 7 bases map to TRBD1. With 3 bases clipped from V and 5 bases from J, the junction kept 3 bases outside the gene matches. The CDR3 runs 13 residues. The V gene's germline CDR1 is MNHEY and CDR2 SMNVEV (reference sequence). The DNA for the CDR3 is TGTGCCAGCAGTTTGGGACAGAGTTATGGCTACACCTTC. Its translation: CASSLGQSYGYTF.

This sequence joins TRBV28 and TRBJ2-7; 7 bases are a match to TRBD2. CDR3 length equals 13 residues. The V and J ends lost 5 bases and 0 bases, in that order; junction bases with no gene match: 1. From germline, CDR1 is MDHEN and CDR2 SYDVKM. CDR3: CASSGTISYEQYF. The CDR3 DNA reads as TGTGCCAGCAGTGGGACTATCTCCTACGAGCAGTACTTC. The full variable domain, rest sourced from reference TRBV28 and TRBJ2-7, is DVKVTQSSRYLVKRTGEKVFLECVQDMDHENMFWYRQDPGLGLRLIYFSYDVKMKEKGDIPEGYSVSREKKERFSLILESASTNQTSMYLCASSGTISYEQYFGPGTRLTVT.

V is TRBV3-1 (or the pseudogene TRBV3-2) and J is TRBJ1-4; D call uncertain. The V and J ends lost 4 bases and 0 bases respectively, with 9 bases between them. The germline gives CDR1 LGHDT, CDR2 YNNKEL (reference sequence). The CDR3 is made up of 15 amino acids. Written as DNA, the CDR3 is TGTGCCAGCAGCCTAACCGGGACAACTAATGAAAAACTGTTTTTT. Protein: CASSLTGTTNEKLFF.

The chain combines TRBV19 with TRBJ2-7, with 9 nucleotides matching TRBD2. Per germline, CDR1 LNHDA and CDR2 SQIVND (reference sequence). With 1 base clipped from V and 4 bases from J, the junction kept 8 bases outside the gene matches. CDR3 length: 16 amino acids. DNA of the CDR3: TGTGCCAGTAGTATAGGCTTGCGGGAGGGCCGGTACGAGCAGTACTTC. This gives the protein CASSIGLREGRYEQYF.

The V call is TRBV5-1, the J call TRBJ1-6; D is possibly TRBD1 (5 bases). V shed 0 bases and J shed 7 bases, with 11 bases lying between them. Germline V lookup: CDR1 SGHRS, CDR2 YFSETQ. The CDR3 runs 15 residues. CDR3 protein: CASSLGNRGNSPLHF. CDR3 in DNA: TGCGCCAGCAGCTTGGGAAATCGGGGGAATTCACCCCTCCACTTT.

The chain has TRBV4-1 and TRBJ2-1, with D hard to call. This CDR3 contains 14 residues. The V and J ends lost 2 bases and 2 bases respectively, with 7 bases between them. The V gene's germline CDR1 is MGHRA and CDR2 YSYEKL. CDR3 region: CASSQRVPYNEQFF. The CDR3 region has the DNA TGCGCCAGCAGCCAAAGGGTCCCCTACAATGAGCAGTTCTTC.

This clone occurred a few times. This rearrangement joins TRBV28 to TRBJ2-7; 9 positions agree with TRBD1. The germline gives CDR1 MDHEN, CDR2 SYDVKM. Germline trimming cut 5 bases from V and 3 bases from J; bases unmatched to any gene: 5. This CDR3 has 14 residues. The CDR3 protein is CASSPYRGLYEQYF. Written as DNA, the CDR3 is TGTGCCAGCAGTCCTTACAGGGGGCTCTACGAGCAGTACTTC.

This clone was observed a handful of times. The chain links TRBV7-2 to TRBJ1-2; D not resolved. This CDR3 spans 14 amino acids. The V end was cut by 5 bases, the J end by 6 bases, with 16 bases between. Germline values: CDR1 SGHTA, CDR2 FQGNSA. CDR3 DNA: TGTGCCAGCAGCACCCGGGCCGAAGGGAATGGCTACACCTTC. Translation gives CASSTRAEGNGYTF.

The rearrangement joins TRBV7-3 to TRBJ2-1; no clear D gene. With 2 bases removed from V and 8 bases from J, the gap between germline ends came to 13 bases. CDR3 length: 14 amino acids. From germline, CDR1 is SGHTA and CDR2 FQGTGA. CDR3 sequence (DNA): TGTGCCAGCAGCTTAGGTCCTGCGGTTGATGAGCAGTTCTTC. Its protein product is CASSLGPAVDEQFF. Variable domain in full (rest from reference TRBV7-3 and TRBJ2-1): GAGVSQTPSNKVTEKGKYVELRCDPISGHTALYWYRQSLGQGPEFLIYFQGTGAADDSGLPNDRFFAVRPEGSVSTLKIQRTERGDSAVYLCASSLGPAVDEQFFGPGTRLTVL.

The CDR3 region has the DNA TGTGCCAGCAGTGAAACTTTCGGACAGGGACGACAGCCCCAGCATTTT. Protein product: CASSETFGQGRQPQHF. The chain uses TRBV28 and TRBJ1-5, with 8 bases matching TRBD1. This CDR3 is 16 amino acids long. The J segment lost 7 bases and the V segment lost 5 bases, leaving 13 bases of the junction unmatched. Germline CDR1 MDHEN, CDR2 SYDVKM.

The chain uses TRBV13 and TRBJ2-2; a weak D match, TRBD2 (5 bases). Trimming removed 4 bases from V and 1 base from J, with 10 bases in between. The CDR3 is 15 residues long. The germline V gene has CDR1 PRHDT and CDR2 FYEKMQ (reference sequence). CDR3 nucleotide sequence: TGTGCCAGCAGCTGGCGGACTTTGAACACCGGGGAGCTGTTTTTT. Its protein is CASSWRTLNTGELFF.

The chain has TRBV5-1 and TRBJ2-3; TRBD2 matches 11 bases. The CDR3 runs 15 residues. Per germline, CDR1 SGHRS and CDR2 YFSETQ. V was clipped by 7 bases and J by 3 bases; unmatched bases: 7. In DNA form, the CDR3 reads TGCGCCAGCCTAAGACTAGCGGGGTCTACAGATACGCAGTATTTT. The encoded protein is CASLRLAGSTDTQYF.

Only one count was recorded for this clone. The chain recombines TRBV5-1 with TRBJ2-3; the D gene is possibly TRBD2 (5 bases). Trimming left V 0 bases short and J 2 bases short, with 10 bases between. The V gene's germline CDR1 is SGHRS and CDR2 YFSETQ. CDR3 size: 15 residues. The CDR3 sequence: CASSLVDSHTDTQYF. The CDR3 DNA is TGCGCCAGCAGCTTGGTGGACTCCCACACAGATACGCAGTATTTT.

The chain uses TRBV7-9 and TRBJ1-1, with TRBD1 as a possible D gene (6 bases). V lost 5 bases to trimming and J lost 8 bases, with 9 bases between them. This CDR3 is 11 amino acids long. Per germline, CDR1 SEHNR and CDR2 FQNEAQ (reference sequence). CDR3 in DNA: TGTGCCAGCAGCCCCACAGGGGAAGCTTTCTTT. It encodes CASSPTGEAFF.

This chain joins TRBV19 and TRBJ1-5; no clear D gene. Germline V gene sequence: CDR1 LNHDA, CDR2 SQIVND (reference sequence). V lost 3 bases, J lost 6 bases, and 6 bases lay in between. The CDR3 extends over 12 amino acids. The DNA for the CDR3 is TGTGCCAGTAGTATGAAGGTTCAGCCCCAGCATTTT. This sequence encodes CASSMKVQPQHF.

The chain combines TRBV7-9 with TRBJ1-6; D unclear. V was shortened by 3 bases and J by 5 bases, with 20 bases between the two germline ends. The germline CDR1 and CDR2 sequences are SEHNR and FQNEAQ (reference sequence). The CDR3 has 18 residues. This CDR3 reads CASSFGVQRARHNSPLHF. The CDR3 bases are TGTGCCAGCAGCTTTGGAGTGCAAAGAGCCCGACATAATTCACCCCTCCACTTT.

This clone was seen a single time. The chain carries TRBV12-5 and TRBJ1-2; the D is unclear. Trimming pared 3 bases from V and 4 bases from J, leaving 6 bases between. CDR3 length: 12 residues. Germline V gene lookup returns CDR1 LGHNT and CDR2 FRNRAP. The CDR3 reads CASGLSGYGYTF. In nucleotides, the CDR3 is TGTGCTAGTGGTTTATCGGGCTATGGCTACACCTTC.

This clone occurred once. Here the CDR3 reads CATGWSAGGGQETQYF. The CDR3 coding sequence is TGTGCCACCGGATGGTCGGCGGGGGGCGGTCAAGAGACCCAGTACTTC. V gene TRBV10-3 combines with J gene TRBJ2-5, with TRBD2 matching over 8 bases. Germline values: CDR1 ENHRY, CDR2 SYGVKD. The length of the CDR3 is 16 residues. V shed 10 bases, J shed 2 bases, and the junction held 15 bases outside the gene matches.

V and J are TRBV5-1 and TRBJ2-2, with D tentatively TRBD1 (5 bases). From germline, CDR1 is SGHRS and CDR2 YFSETQ. The CDR3 consists of 16 residues. Trimming removed 0 bases at V and 1 base at J, with 10 bases between. The CDR3 loop is CASSLGRGLNTGELFF. CDR3 coding DNA: TGCGCCAGCAGCTTGGGAAGGGGCTTGAACACCGGGGAGCTGTTTTTT.

This chain uses TRBV28 with TRBJ1-6; 9 nucleotides align to TRBD1. V gave up 4 bases and J gave up 7 bases; unmatched junction bases: 5. Germline values: CDR1 MDHEN, CDR2 SYDVKM. CDR3 length equals 15 residues. CDR3 bases: TGTGCCAGCAGTTCTCCACAGGGGGCGAATTCACCCCTCCACTTT. As protein: CASSSPQGANSPLHF.

Here the CDR3 DNA reads TGCGCCAGCAGCTTGGCGCGGGAGGCGAACATTCAGTACTTC. Protein product: CASSLAREANIQYF. The chain combines TRBV5-1 with TRBJ2-4, with 8 bases matching TRBD2. Trimming removed 0 bases from V and 7 bases from J; junction bases left unmatched: 3. The CDR3 has 14 amino acids. Per germline, CDR1 SGHRS and CDR2 YFSETQ.

CDR3 sequence reads: CASSENRQAQNLAKNIQYF. CDR3 nucleotides: TGTGCCAGCAGTGAAAACCGACAGGCACAAAATCTAGCCAAAAACATTCAGTACTTC. V is TRBV6-1 and J is TRBJ2-4; possibly TRBD1 for D (6 bases). In germline, CDR1 is MNHNS, CDR2 SASEGT. The CDR3 covers 19 residues. Deletions cut 2 bases from V and 0 bases from J, with 20 bases between.

The rearrangement links TRBV28 to TRBJ1-5, with D uncertain. The V gene's germline CDR1 is MDHEN and CDR2 SYDVKM. This CDR3 has 15 residues. Trimming shortened V by 4 bases and J by 0 bases, and 10 bases separated the two germline ends. CDR3 sequence (DNA): TGTGCCAGCAGTTGGTCGATCGATAGCAATCAGCCCCAGCATTTT. Amino acid sequence: CASSWSIDSNQPQHF. Full variable domain (missing parts from reference TRBV28 and TRBJ1-5): DVKVTQSSRYLVKRTGEKVFLECVQDMDHENMFWYRQDPGLGLRLIYFSYDVKMKEKGDIPEGYSVSREKKERFSLILESASTNQTSMYLCASSWSIDSNQPQHFGDGTRLSIL.

The chain is built from TRBV19 and TRBJ1-3; D might be TRBD1 (5 bases). Germline V gives CDR1 LNHDA, CDR2 SQIVND (reference sequence). The CDR3 consists of 14 residues. Deletions cut 10 bases from V and 0 bases from J, with 13 bases between. Here the CDR3 reads CATGGGGSGNTIYF. The CDR3 bases are TGTGCCACCGGCGGCGGGGGCTCTGGAAACACCATATATTTT.

DNA for the CDR3: TGTGCCATCAGTGATAAGGGTATGAACTATGGCTACACCTTC. The encoded protein is CAISDKGMNYGYTF. The rearrangement joins TRBV10-3 to TRBJ1-2; D is ambiguous. This CDR3 comprises 14 residues. Trimming pared 3 bases from V and 2 bases from J, leaving 10 bases between. From germline, CDR1 is ENHRY and CDR2 SYGVKD.

The rearrangement uses TRBV7-2 and TRBJ2-3, with 7 bases that match TRBD2. Per the germline V gene, CDR1 is SGHTA and CDR2 is FQGNSA. The CDR3 sequence is 18 residues long. The V segment lost 1 base and the J segment 4 bases; nucleotides outside the gene matches: 14. The CDR3 sequence is CASSLVLKGGSVPDTQYF. As DNA, the CDR3 is TGTGCCAGCAGCTTAGTCTTAAAAGGCGGGAGTGTCCCAGATACGCAGTATTTT.

V gene TRBV9 combines with J gene TRBJ2-7, with a weak D call TRBD1 (7 bases). The CDR3 sequence is 14 residues long. The ends were cut back, 0 bases at V and 3 bases at J, with 10 bases in the middle. Germline-derived CDR1 and CDR2 are SGDLS and YYNGEE. The CDR3 nucleotides are TGTGCCAGCAGCGTAGACCAGGGGGGCTACGAGCAGTACTTC. Amino acids: CASSVDQGGYEQYF.